This passage covers 32 T cell receptor beta chains from one sample sequenced in a study of prognosis after radiotherapy for stage I lung cancer. The study amplified the TCR beta CDR3 region from genomic DNA. This amplification was carried out by two rounds of multiplex PCR. Amplification during the initial PCR round employed primers specific to each TRBV and TRBJ gene. TCRdb itself ran the multiplex PCR reads through MiXCR, one entry per CDR3 protein. This sample has 20,000 or so distinct CDR3 sequences, with under 45% found just once. The specimen comprised PBMCs, sampled before or after stereotactic body radiation therapy (not recorded which). These receptors were taken from a donor at least 50 years old with non-small cell lung cancer.

This clonotype was picked up many times. The rearrangement joins TRBV7-2 to TRBJ1-5, with 7 bases lining up with TRBD1. CDR1 is SGHTA, CDR2 FQGNSA, per germline. The trim removed 1 base at V and 5 bases at J, leaving 2 bases unmatched. This CDR3 comprises 14 residues. In DNA form, the CDR3 reads TGTGCCAGCAGCTTAGAAACAGGGGATCAGCCCCAGCATTTT. Protein product: CASSLETGDQPQHF.

The chain employs TRBV6-1 and TRBJ2-1; 7 nucleotides line up with TRBD2. The CDR3 runs to 15 residues. J gave up 2 bases and V 6 bases, and 7 bases lay outside the gene matches. Per the germline V gene, CDR1 is MNHNS and CDR2 is SASEGT. The CDR3 region has the DNA TGTGCCAGCAGCCTGGGAGGGACTACCTACAATGAGCAGTTCTTC. Protein product: CASSLGGTTYNEQFF.

This clonotype was found many times. This may arise from a read error, as a much more abundant clone is one base away. The chain has TRBV6-1 and TRBJ2-5; TRBD2 matches 9 bases. From germline, CDR1 is MNHNS and CDR2 SASEGT. J was trimmed by 7 bases and V by 8 bases; bases with no gene match: 14. The CDR3 runs to 15 residues. In DNA, the CDR3 is TGTGCCAGCGGTCTCCGGCGGGAGGGCCTCGGGACCCAGTACTTC. Translating gives CASGLRREGLGTQYF.

At least ten counts were recorded for this clonotype. The genes are TRBV7-3 and TRBJ2-5, with a possible D match to TRBD1 (6 bases). The V end lost 5 bases, the J end lost 3 bases, and 10 bases lay between the germline ends. Germline CDR1 is SGHTA and CDR2 is FQGTGA. This CDR3 contains 13 residues. This CDR3 is CASSQGNKETQYF. The CDR3 DNA reads TGTGCCAGCAGCCAGGGGAATAAAGAGACCCAGTACTTC.

V usage is TRBV5-1 and J usage is TRBJ2-3; TRBD2 matches 9 bases. V was clipped by 9 bases and J by 2 bases; unmatched bases: 7. Germline CDR1 and CDR2: SGHRS and YFSETQ. The CDR3 covers 14 residues. CDR3 nucleotide sequence: TGCGCCACCCAAGCGGGAGGTGTCACAGATACGCAGTATTTT. Translating it yields CATQAGGVTDTQYF.

This clonotype was found many times. The J gene is TRBJ1-1, the V gene TRBV5-5; D not resolved. Germline-derived CDR1 and CDR2 are SGHKS and YYEKEE (reference sequence). V lost 1 base and J lost 8, with 12 bases in between. The CDR3 loop spans 13 amino acids. DNA for the CDR3: TGTGCCAGCAGCTTGTCACAGTCCCTAGAAGCTTTCTTT. This gives the protein CASSLSQSLEAFF.

This clonotype was picked up many times. The chain uses TRBV29-1 and TRBJ1-2; a possible D gene is TRBD1 (6 bases). CDR1 SQVTM and CDR2 ANQGSEA come from the germline V gene. The length of the CDR3 is 14 residues. V dropped 6 bases and J dropped 3 bases, with 17 bases sitting between them. In nucleotides, the CDR3 is TGCAGCGTCCAAGGTGGGGGCATTGACTATGGCTACACCTTC. As protein: CSVQGGGIDYGYTF. Full variable domain (missing parts from reference TRBV29-1 and TRBJ1-2): SAVISQKPSRDICQRGTSLTIQCQVDSQVTMMFWYRQQPGQSLTLIATANQGSEATYESGFVIDKFPISRPNLTFSTLTVSNMSPEDSSIYLCSVQGGGIDYGYTFGSGTRLTVV.

A word on this clonotype: A far bigger clonotype differs at one base, so this is likely a read error. The chain has TRBV6-4 and TRBJ2-2; D is possibly TRBD1 or TRBD2 (5 bases each). Trimming left V 8 bases short and J 0 bases short, with 16 bases between. The CDR3 extends over 16 amino acids. The V gene's germline CDR1 is MRHNA and CDR2 SNTAGT. In DNA, the CDR3 is TGTGCCAGCTCCTGTTGGGGACCCGCGAACACCGGGGAGCTGTTTTTT. Protein: CASSCWGPANTGELFF.

The chain recombines TRBV6-5 with TRBJ2-1, with 9 positions matching TRBD1. Germline lookup yields CDR1 MNHEY and CDR2 SVGAGI. The CDR3 contains 15 residues. V was pared by 4 bases and J by 8 bases, with 9 bases of the junction left unmatched. For the CDR3, the DNA is TGTGCCAGCAGTTCGGGACAGGGATCGTCCGATGAGCAGTTCTTC. Translation gives CASSSGQGSSDEQFF.

This clonotype is a singleton in its sample. The chain couples TRBV9 to TRBJ2-2; a possible D gene is TRBD2 (6 bases). The CDR3 length is 15 residues. In germline, CDR1 is SGDLS, CDR2 YYNGEE. Trimming pared 4 bases from V and 1 base from J, leaving 11 bases between. The CDR3 here is CASSPDGRNTGELFF. As DNA, the CDR3 is TGTGCCAGCAGCCCAGACGGGAGGAACACCGGGGAGCTGTTTTTT.

Within the sample, this clonotype is medium-sized. This chain uses TRBV19 with TRBJ1-6; tentative D call: TRBD1 (5 bases). CDR3 length: 11 residues. CDR1 is LNHDA and CDR2 is SQIVND in the germline V gene (reference sequence). V gave up 9 bases and J gave up 17 bases, with 17 bases separating them. CDR3 DNA: TGTGCCAGCGGCCCTACAGGATCCTTCCACTTT. Its translation: CASGPTGSFHF.

This clonotype was recorded a few times. This rearrangement joins TRBV19 to TRBJ2-5, with D uncertain. The CDR3 is made up of 12 amino acids. Germline V gives CDR1 LNHDA, CDR2 SQIVND (reference sequence). V dropped 4 bases and J dropped 5 bases, with 8 bases sitting between them. The DNA for the CDR3 is TGTGCCAGTAGTACGGGTGGGGAGACCCAGTACTTC. Protein sequence: CASSTGGETQYF.

V and J are TRBV4-1 and TRBJ2-2; TRBD2 aligns across 14 bases. The CDR3 loop spans 19 amino acids. Germline CDR1 MGHRA, CDR2 YSYEKL. V was pared by 3 bases and J by 3 bases, with 9 bases of the junction left unmatched. For the CDR3, the DNA is TGCGCCAGCAGCCAGATGGGACTAGCGGGAGAAATGTACACCGGGGAGCTGTTTTTT. Translating gives CASSQMGLAGEMYTGELFF.

This clonotype was observed many times. The chain is built from TRBV19 and TRBJ2-3, with 12 bases matching TRBD2. Germline loops: CDR1 LNHDA, CDR2 SQIVND (reference sequence). Trimming removed 1 base from V and 7 bases from J; junction bases left unmatched: 3. The CDR3 contains 15 residues. CDR3 nucleotide sequence: TGTGCCAGTAGTATAGGACTAGCGGGGGTTTATACGCAGTATTTT. Residues: CASSIGLAGVYTQYF.

The rearrangement uses TRBV27 and TRBJ1-2, with unresolved D. V lost 3 bases, J lost 4 bases, and 18 bases lay in between. This CDR3 region has 16 residues. Germline V gene data show CDR1 as MNHEY and CDR2 as SMNVEV (reference sequence). The CDR3 bases are TGTGCCAGCAGTTTCTACGGTCAGATGAACCTCTATGGCTACACCTTC. This gives the protein CASSFYGQMNLYGYTF.

The rearrangement uses TRBV4-2 and TRBJ2-7; 12 bases line up with TRBD2. This CDR3 comprises 17 residues. Germline CDR1 LGHNA, CDR2 YNFKEQ. V shed 2 bases and J 1 base; nucleotides not matched to a gene: 6. In DNA, the CDR3 is TGTGCCAGCAGCCAATTCCTAGCGGGAGGGATTTCCTACGAGCAGTACTTC. Translation gives CASSQFLAGGISYEQYF.

This clonotype appeared many times. This chain links TRBV3-1 with TRBJ2-7, with a weak D call TRBD2 (6 bases). The germline V gene encodes CDR1 LGHDT and CDR2 YNNKEL (reference sequence). The germline V and J ends were trimmed by 0 bases and 3 bases, with 12 bases remaining between them. CDR3 size: 15 residues. The CDR3 loop is CASSQDLPGVYEQYF. DNA for the CDR3: TGTGCCAGCAGCCAAGACCTACCGGGAGTCTACGAGCAGTACTTC.

Of note for this clonotype: Since a much larger clone is just one base distant, this may be a read error. This chain joins TRBV3-1 and TRBJ2-5; a possible D gene is TRBD1 (6 bases). CDR3 length: 15 amino acids. Per the germline V gene, CDR1 is LGHDT and CDR2 is YNNKEL (reference sequence). V gave up 5 bases and J gave up 4 bases, with 17 bases separating them. For the CDR3, the DNA is TGTGCCAGCAGCGCCCGACAGGTGAGGGGAGAGACCCAGTACTTC. Residues: CASSARQVRGETQYF.

About this clonotype itself: A read error likely explains this, since a far larger clone differs by one base. V is TRBV6-2 or TRBV6-3 and J is TRBJ2-5; TRBD1 matches at 8 bases. The J call may be mistaken, given a closer DNA end match to TRBJ2-7. The CDR3 sequence is 11 residues long. CDR1 and CDR2 (germline): MNHEY, SVGEGT. The DNA for the CDR3 is TGTGCCAGGACAGGGGCCTACGAGCAGTACTTC. Encoded protein: CARTGAYEQYF.

This clonotype was found many times. The CDR3 DNA reads TGTGCCAGCTCCTCTTCAGGGTATGGCTACACCTTC. It encodes CASSSSGYGYTF. The chain couples TRBV18 to TRBJ1-2; weak D call: TRBD1 (5 bases). The CDR3 consists of 12 residues. Germline CDR1 is KGHSH and CDR2 is LQKENI. Trimming pared 6 bases from V and 5 bases from J, leaving 10 bases between.

The table lists this clonotype with many counts. The rearrangement uses TRBV28 and TRBJ1-6; a possible D gene is TRBD1 (6 bases). Germline V gives CDR1 MDHEN, CDR2 SYDVKM. CDR3 length: 14 residues. Trimming stripped 6 bases from V and 8 bases from J, with 14 bases between. The CDR3 reads CASSLGHLDSPLHF. CDR3 in DNA: TGTGCCAGCAGCCTGGGACATCTCGATTCACCCCTCCACTTT. The whole variable domain, filled in from reference TRBV28 and TRBJ1-6, reads DVKVTQSSRYLVKRTGEKVFLECVQDMDHENMFWYRQDPGLGLRLIYFSYDVKMKEKGDIPEGYSVSREKKERFSLILESASTNQTSMYLCASSLGHLDSPLHFGNGTRLTVT.

A remark on this clonotype: One base away lies a much larger clone, so this may be a sequencing read error. The rearrangement joins TRBV5-4 to TRBJ1-6; D remains unclear. Trimming removed 4 bases from V and 10 bases from J, with 9 bases in between. The CDR3 contains 12 residues. Germline V gives CDR1 SGHNT, CDR2 YYREEE (reference sequence). CDR3: CASSMDLSPLHF. In DNA, the CDR3 is TGTGCCAGCAGCATGGACCTGTCACCCCTCCACTTT. The variable domain in full, completed from reference TRBV5-4 and TRBJ1-6, reads ETGVTQSPTHLIKTRGQQVTLRCSSQSGHNTVSWYQQALGQGPQFIFQYYREEENGRGNFPPRFSGLQFPNYSSELNVNALELDDSALYLCASSMDLSPLHFGNGTRLTVT.

As for this clonotype: This likely traces to a read error, being one base from a far larger clone. The CDR3 DNA is TGCGCCAGCAGCTCACAGGGGGCTAGCAACGAGCAGTTCTTC. This sequence encodes CASSSQGASNEQFF. The J gene is TRBJ2-1, the V gene TRBV5-1, with 9 bases matching TRBD1. V gave up 3 bases and J gave up 10 bases; unmatched junction bases: 8. The CDR3 totals 14 residues. Germline V CDR1 and CDR2: SGHRS, YFSETQ.

The chain joins TRBV20-1 to TRBJ1-1; no firm D call. The CDR3 loop spans 12 amino acids. V lost 0 bases and J 10 bases, leaving 12 bases between the germline ends. Per the germline V gene, CDR1 is DFQATT and CDR2 is SNEGSKA (reference sequence). The CDR3 loop is CSARDDSGVAFF. CDR3 coding DNA: TGCAGTGCTAGAGATGATAGTGGGGTAGCTTTCTTT.

This clonotype was observed once. The chain carries TRBV6-2 or TRBV6-3 and TRBJ1-2; D unclear. V lost 8 bases, J lost 11 bases, and 21 bases lay in between. The V gene's germline CDR1 is MNHEY and CDR2 SVGEGT. The CDR3 spans 13 residues. CDR3 protein: CASRPSGSYVYTF. The CDR3, as DNA: TGTGCCAGCCGTCCCAGTGGGTCCTATGTTTACACCTTC.

The J gene is TRBJ2-2, the V gene TRBV10-3; a possible D gene is TRBD2 (7 bases). V was clipped by 7 bases and J by 5 bases, with 17 bases between them. This CDR3 region has 15 residues. Germline CDR1 reads ENHRY; CDR2 reads SYGVKD. The CDR3: CAINKGGVETGELFF. The CDR3 coding sequence is TGTGCCATCAACAAGGGGGGGGTTGAAACCGGGGAGCTGTTTTTT.

This clonotype was seen repeatedly, ten times or more. The V and J genes are TRBV9 and TRBJ2-2; D is unclear. This CDR3 has 14 amino acids. V lost 2 bases, J lost 6 bases, and 11 bases lay in between. Germline lookup yields CDR1 SGDLS and CDR2 YYNGEE. DNA of the CDR3: TGTGCCAGCAGCGTGTCCCCGGGTTCCGGGGAGCTGTTTTTT. Its translation: CASSVSPGSGELFF.

The chain uses TRBV20-1 and TRBJ1-6; tentative D call: TRBD1 (6 bases). Germline CDR1 is DFQATT and CDR2 is SNEGSKA (reference sequence). V gave up 2 bases and J gave up 7 bases, with 18 bases separating them. This CDR3 has 16 residues. CDR3 nucleotides: TGCAGTGCTAGAAAGGGCTCCACAGGGTCCAATTCACCCCTCCACTTT. This encodes CSARKGSTGSNSPLHF.

This clonotype was seen repeatedly, ten times or more. The chain links TRBV18 to TRBJ2-3; D is ambiguous. Deletions cut 5 bases from V and 1 base from J, with 10 bases between. CDR1 and CDR2 (germline): KGHSH, LQKENI. This CDR3 comprises 14 residues. The CDR3 DNA reads as TGTGCCAGCTCATACACGGTCGGCACAGATACGCAGTATTTT. This translates into CASSYTVGTDTQYF.

This clonotype was seen a few times. This may be a read error, as it is one base from a much larger clone. The V call is TRBV20-1, the J call TRBJ2-2, with D perhaps TRBD2 (6 bases). CDR1 is DFQATT and CDR2 is SNEGSKA in the germline V gene (reference sequence). The V end lost 3 bases, the J end lost 2 bases, and 13 bases lay between the germline ends. This CDR3 has 15 residues. The CDR3 bases are TGCAGTGCTAGGACGTGGCGGGATAACACCGGGGAGCTGTTTTTT. Protein sequence: CSARTWRDNTGELFF.

The chain links TRBV7-2 to TRBJ1-5; no definite D call. Germline V lookup: CDR1 SGHTA, CDR2 FQGNSA. The CDR3 contains 13 residues. Deletions cut 1 base from V and 4 bases from J, with 5 bases between. The CDR3 reads CASSLGLNQPQHF. In DNA, the CDR3 is TGTGCCAGCAGCTTAGGATTAAATCAGCCCCAGCATTTT.

The chain carries TRBV10-2 and TRBJ2-5; TRBD1 is a possible D gene (6 bases). This CDR3 is built from 15 residues. Germline V gene lookup returns CDR1 WSHSY and CDR2 SAAADI. With 7 bases removed from V and 0 bases from J, the gap between germline ends came to 15 bases. The CDR3 bases are TGCGCCAGCACCCTGGGTGAGGGGGACCAAGAGACCCAGTACTTC. This sequence encodes CASTLGEGDQETQYF.